This TCR beta chain was documented in a study of CD8 T cells in ankylosing spondylitis (dated 2017 in TCRdb). For context, the study as a whole: The study profiled T cell receptor beta repertoires in healthy donors and ankylosing spondylitis patients to find disease-linked TCR variants. The full study cohort was made up of about 25 ankylosing spondylitis patients and fewer than 120 healthy donors. Peripheral blood was sampled, and synovial fluid was additionally collected from ankylosing spondylitis patients.

This clonotype showed up just a few times. The specificity of this receptor is unknown. Within one base of it there is no much larger clone, and no base qualities were kept. Germline trimming amounts to 2 bases on V and 9 bases on J, with 11 as the count of junction bases outside the gene matches. The CDR3 starts with the cysteine, ends with the phenylalanine, and has 17 residues. Here the CDR3 DNA is all that survives: 51 bases in frame from base 1. CDR1 and CDR2, looked up from the germline V gene, are KGHDR and SFDVKD. The listed sequencing device is Illumina HiSeq 2500. TCR beta libraries were prepared by quantitative 5'-RACE with molecular barcodes. As for the original processing: A new computational method, built on a probabilistic model of VDJ rearrangement, was used to identify disease-linked TCR variants. TCRdb reprocessing: public reads trimmed at Q25 with fastp, clones called with MiXCR, in-frame beta chains kept. Records with the same CDR3 protein are collapsed into one entry carrying the most frequent genes and DNA. For this entry, the V and J calls and clone size follow TCRdb and not the study's own pipeline. The sample table lists about 800,000 distinct CDR3 sequences, about an eighth of them with a count of one. The top ten constitute 0.45% to 0.6% of the sample.

Here is what the overall study found, with its caveats: In peripheral blood, the disease-linked clones were found at relatively low frequencies and had a CD8+ phenotype. The disease-linked clones were reported to be significantly enriched in matched synovial fluid samples from ankylosing spondylitis patients. Blood from ankylosing spondylitis patients appeared to be characterized by a TCR beta motif made up of several highly homologous amino acid variants. Some motif variants had previously been reported in the synovial fluid and blood of reactive arthritis patients, which suggests shared mechanisms of disease initiation.

Specimen: blood, either unsorted or a sorted T cell fraction (not recorded which). The V and J genes are TRBV24-1 and TRBJ2-1, and 11 junction bases match TRBD2. The TCR originated in a male donor with ankylosing spondylitis. The base sequence is TGTGCCACCAGTGATTCCGTTCCGGGACTAGCGGTAGTTGAGCAGTTCTTC. It is translated as CATSDSVPGLAVVEQFF.